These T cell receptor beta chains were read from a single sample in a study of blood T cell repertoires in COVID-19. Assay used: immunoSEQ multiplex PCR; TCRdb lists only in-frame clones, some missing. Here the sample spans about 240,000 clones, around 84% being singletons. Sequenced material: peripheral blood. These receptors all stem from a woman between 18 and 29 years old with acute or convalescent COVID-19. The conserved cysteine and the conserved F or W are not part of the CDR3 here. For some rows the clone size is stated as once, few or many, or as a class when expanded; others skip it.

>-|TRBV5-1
ASSLVARYSNQPQH
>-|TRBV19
ASSIDGTSIGLY
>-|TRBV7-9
ASSLADRGGGYT
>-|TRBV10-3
AISGGGGRPLEQY
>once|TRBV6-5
ASSYPVEGGVYEQY
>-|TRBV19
ASTPLAGGETQY
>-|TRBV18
ASSPSAGFSGNTIY
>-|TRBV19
ASSIQATQETQY
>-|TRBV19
ASSTYHADRGRVNTIY
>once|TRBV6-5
ASSYVRDTNQPQH
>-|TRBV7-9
ASSRAGGPYEQY
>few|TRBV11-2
ASSSRLARNEQF
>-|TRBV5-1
ASSSRASGQETQY
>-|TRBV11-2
ASGAESNQPQH
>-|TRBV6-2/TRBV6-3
ASSYSLRGDQPQH
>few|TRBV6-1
ASSEGTGRQVGLH
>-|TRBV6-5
ASTEEGRGGYT
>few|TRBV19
ASSALDRGYYEQY
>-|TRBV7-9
ASTLAGGPWEQY
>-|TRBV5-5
ASSASGNTGELF
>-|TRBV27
ASQTSVQETQY
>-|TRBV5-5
ASSLRGNVNTEAF
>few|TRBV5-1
ASSLVVVGVRGQITSGANVLT
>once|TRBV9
ASSVASGRAYNEQF
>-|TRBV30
AWTDTINTEAF
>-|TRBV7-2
ASSLILAGVGETQY
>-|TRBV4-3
ASSQDQGHSTDTQY
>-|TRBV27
ASPILQGSEMNTEAF
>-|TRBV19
ASSIRTSGKETQY
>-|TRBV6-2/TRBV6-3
ASSDRAGSNQPQH
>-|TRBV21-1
ASSSGDYGYT
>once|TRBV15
ATSRDPPLRQGKAYEQY
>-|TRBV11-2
ASSFFLEDNEQF
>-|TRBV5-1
ASSPDRGAYGYT
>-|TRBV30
AWAGTAQETQY
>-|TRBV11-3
ASSLDGTSGHNEQF
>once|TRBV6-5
ASSFGGPNYGYT
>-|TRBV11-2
ASSRQPAGGPVSYEQY
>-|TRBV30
AWSGYALEEDNEQF
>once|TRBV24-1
ATSDRTSGTDTQY
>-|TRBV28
ASSYGQTSYGYT
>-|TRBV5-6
ASSLFLGQGMGGELF
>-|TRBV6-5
ASSSYPGQGSKQY
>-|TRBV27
ASSIRQGANEAF
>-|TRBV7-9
ASSLGGDNSPLH
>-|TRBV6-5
ASRRADSYNEQF
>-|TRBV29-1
SAVRGNEQY
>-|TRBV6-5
ASSYTTGGIETQY